This T cell receptor (beta chain) was recorded in a study of cytomegalovirus exposure and HLA in healthy donors. Points from the study as a whole: When a later analysis compared HLA-associated TCR beta chains with equally common others, the HLA-associated chains turned out to be more clonally expanded and to have lower generation probabilities. According to reports, the classifier identified cytomegalovirus status with high specificity and sensitivity. The study labeled 164 TCR beta chains cytomegalovirus-associated.

On this clone: Its antigen is unidentified.

Both 60 Vbeta primers and 13 Jbeta primers went into the PCR. Produced via immunoSEQ multiplex PCR; TCRdb's table is partial and in-frame only. The table shows about 200,000 clones, with around 79% occurring only once. CDR3 length: 12 residues. V gave up 11 bases and J gave up 0 bases, with 10 bases separating them. Germline CDR1 LNHDA, CDR2 SQIVND (reference sequence). This clonotype was sampled from a male donor in good health and CMV-seropositive. Material for sequencing was PBMCs. The rearrangement joins TRBV19 to TRBJ1-1; no definite D call. CDR3 sequence reads: CACGLMNTEAFF. For the CDR3, the DNA is TGTGCCTGCGGTCTAATGAACACTGAAGCTTTCTTT.